The 5 T cell receptor beta chains below all came from one sample that was sequenced in a study of blood T cell repertoires in COVID-19. Libraries were prepared by immunoSEQ multiplex PCR; TCRdb keeps only in-frame clonotypes and omits some of them. The sample includes around 190,000 clones, approximately 90% seen only once; the top ten take 10%. The sequencing sample was made of PBMCs or T cells enriched from blood (not recorded which). The receptors stem from a man aged 18 to 30 with acute COVID-19.

This clone was counted a few times. V and J are TRBV29-1 and TRBJ2-3, with 11 bases identical to TRBD1. V dropped 5 bases and J dropped 2; count of bases not matched to a gene: 12. There are 17 residues in the CDR3. Looked up from germline, CDR1 is SQVTM and CDR2 is ANQGSEA. The CDR3 region has the DNA TGCAGCGTTAGGACAGGGGGCGTCCTAGCCCCCACAGATACGCAGTATTTT. Translated: CSVRTGGVLAPTDTQYF.

This rearrangement joins TRBV27 to TRBJ1-4, with a weak D call TRBD1 (6 bases). The length of the CDR3 is 12 residues. The ends were cut back, 4 bases at V and 8 bases at J, with 8 bases in the middle. Per germline, CDR1 MNHEY and CDR2 SMNVEV (reference sequence). CDR3 in DNA: TGTGCCAGCAGTTCGAGGGGGGAAAAACTGTTTTTT. The encoded protein is CASSSRGEKLFF.

The rearrangement joins TRBV5-1 to TRBJ2-1; the D gene is possibly TRBD1 (5 bases). In germline, CDR1 is SGHRS, CDR2 YFSETQ. V was pared by 0 bases and J by 4 bases, with 8 bases between. The CDR3 extends over 14 amino acids. DNA for the CDR3: TGCGCCAGCAGCTTGGGACAGAATTACAATGAGCAGTTCTTC. Amino acids: CASSLGQNYNEQFF.

This sequence joins TRBV29-1 and TRBJ1-3; 9 nucleotides agree with TRBD1. The junction had 9 bases not matched to a gene; V was cut back by 4 bases and J by 8 bases. Germline lookup yields CDR1 SQVTM and CDR2 ANQGSEA. The CDR3 loop spans 14 amino acids. CDR3 residues: CSVGTGARTDTIYF. In nucleotides, the CDR3 is TGCAGCGTTGGGACAGGGGCCCGGACAGACACCATATATTTT.

J is TRBJ1-6 and V is TRBV6-5; D remains unclear. This CDR3 has 13 residues. Trimming removed 0 bases from V and 8 bases from J, with 5 bases in between. CDR1 is MNHEY and CDR2 is SVGAGI in the germline V gene. The CDR3 reads CASSYSTYSPLHF. The CDR3, as DNA: TGTGCCAGCAGTTACTCCACATATTCACCCCTCCACTTT.